Shown below are 25 T cell receptor beta chains from a single sample sequenced in a study of blood T cell repertoires in COVID-19 (dated by TCRdb to 2019 to 2021). Library creation used the immunoSEQ multiplex PCR assay. Drawn from immuneACCESS, this table holds only the in-frame rearrangements with V and J called that TCRdb kept. Clones are partly lost; checked studies trace under half to an unresolved V gene and leave the rest unexplained. The sample table contains some 99,000 clones; only one count was recorded for around 90% of them. The ten largest clonotypes hold around 4% of the sample. Sequenced: peripheral blood. The receptors come from a human donor with COVID-19, enrolled during active disease. The donor label of this sample is uncertain.

CDR3 protein: CASSSPPTQDITSNQPQHF. The CDR3 bases are TGTGCCAGCAGCTCACCCCCGACCCAGGACATCACATCCAATCAGCCCCAGCATTTT. The chain has TRBV21-1 and TRBJ1-5; the table's TRBD1 call for D was not verified on the DNA. TRBV21-1 is a documented pseudogene. The CDR3 covers 19 residues.

Here the CDR3 reads CASTPGNSYNEQFF. The CDR3 DNA sequence: TGCGCCAGCACCCCGGGTAACTCCTACAATGAGCAGTTCTTC. The J gene is TRBJ2-1, the V gene TRBV5-1; D remains ambiguous. The CDR3 covers 14 residues. The germline CDR1 and CDR2 sequences are SGHRS and YFSETQ. V was cut by 6 bases and J by 0 bases, with 10 bases left in between.

For this clone: The junction shows a germline mismatch at one end, possibly a read error. Within the sample, other DNA sequences also encode this same CDR3. This sequence joins TRBV4-1 and TRBJ1-1; D remains ambiguous. Germline V lookup: CDR1 MGHRA, CDR2 YSYEKL. CDR3 size: 16 residues. CDR3 loop: CASSQSRRKGYTEAFF. CDR3 coding DNA: TGCGCCAGTAGCCAAAGTCGGAGGAAGGGTTACACTGAAGCTTTCTTT.

The chain has TRBV6-6 and TRBJ1-4; a possible D gene is TRBD1 (5 bases). Germline V gene data show CDR1 as MNHNY and CDR2 as SVGAGI (reference sequence). The CDR3 runs 13 residues. The germline V and J ends were trimmed by 3 bases and 8 bases, with 10 bases remaining between them. The CDR3 here is CASSYRGGEKLFF. Here the CDR3 DNA reads TGTGCCAGCAGTTATAGGGGTGGAGAAAAACTGTTTTTT.

V is TRBV15 and J is TRBJ2-7; no clear D. This CDR3 has 12 residues. CDR1 is LNHNV and CDR2 is YYDKDF in the germline V gene (reference sequence). Trimming shortened V by 2 bases and J by 3 bases, and 5 bases separated the two germline ends. CDR3 DNA sequence: TGTGCCACCAGCAGACACAACTACGAGCAGTACTTC. Amino acid sequence: CATSRHNYEQYF.

This chain joins TRBV6-5 and TRBJ1-3; 10 bases map to TRBD1. This CDR3 is built from 15 residues. The J segment lost 3 bases and the V segment lost 4 bases, leaving 3 bases of the junction unmatched. In germline, CDR1 is MNHEY, CDR2 SVGAGI. The DNA of the CDR3 is TGTGCCAGCAGTTGGGACAGGGGAATTGGAAACACCATATATTTT. Its protein product is CASSWDRGIGNTIYF.

The genes are TRBV19 and TRBJ1-2, with 9 bases matching TRBD1. Germline values: CDR1 LNHDA, CDR2 SQIVND (reference sequence). The length of the CDR3 is 15 residues. Trimming took 7 bases from V and 1 from J; bases not matched to a gene: 7. The CDR3 nucleotides are TGTGCCAGTACACAGGGGGCGGCTTTTAACTATGGCTACACCTTC. Translated, it gives CASTQGAAFNYGYTF.

For the CDR3, the DNA is TGTGCCATTTCCGTTGGCAATCAGCCCCAGCATTTT. It specifies CAISVGNQPQHF. This rearrangement joins TRBV12-3 or TRBV12-4 to TRBJ1-5, with D unresolved. The CDR3 has 12 amino acids. The germline V and J ends were trimmed by 10 bases and 2 bases, with 9 bases remaining between them.

The chain recombines TRBV18 with TRBJ2-5; 8 bases are shared with TRBD1. The CDR3 covers 14 residues. The junction had 3 bases not matched to a gene; V was cut back by 5 bases and J by 1 base. CDR1 is KGHSH, CDR2 LQKENI, per germline. The CDR3 reads CASSSTGGQETQYF. The CDR3 nucleotides read TGTGCCAGCTCATCAACAGGGGGCCAAGAGACCCAGTACTTC. The full variable domain, with the rest looked up from reference TRBV18 and TRBJ2-5, is NAGVMQNPRHLVRRRGQEARLRCSPMKGHSHVYWYRQLPEEGLKFMVYLQKENIIDESGMPKERFSAEFPKEGPSILRIQQVVRGDSAAYFCASSSTGGQETQYFGPGTRLLVL.

The chain has TRBV29-1 and TRBJ1-5; 7 nucleotides agree with TRBD1. CDR3 length: 14 amino acids. CDR1 SQVTM and CDR2 ANQGSEA come from the germline V gene. Unmatched junction bases numbered 8, after V lost 5 bases and J lost 4 bases. CDR3 sequence reads: CSVTTGVRNQPQHF. The CDR3 nucleotides are TGCAGCGTTACTACAGGGGTTCGGAATCAGCCCCAGCATTTT.

This rearrangement joins TRBV29-1 to TRBJ1-1, with a possible D match to TRBD1 (6 bases). The CDR3 has 13 residues. Trimming pared 7 bases from V and 0 bases from J, leaving 12 bases between. The germline gives CDR1 SQVTM, CDR2 ANQGSEA. CDR3 sequence: CSASDRLNTEAFF. The CDR3 nucleotides read TGCAGCGCCTCGGACAGACTGAACACTGAAGCTTTCTTT.

The V and J genes are TRBV5-6 and TRBJ1-3, with D unclear. The CDR3 extends over 16 amino acids. V was shortened by 2 bases and J by 4 bases, with 16 bases between the two germline ends. Germline CDR1 and CDR2: SGHDT and YYEEEE. DNA for the CDR3: TGTGCCAGCAGCTTTATGGGCTTAACCCCCGGAAACACCATATATTTT. The encoded protein is CASSFMGLTPGNTIYF.

The rearrangement uses TRBV7-3 and TRBJ2-3; D is perhaps TRBD2 (7 bases). CDR1 is SGHTA, CDR2 FQGTGA, per germline. V shed 0 bases and J shed 5 bases, with 15 bases lying between them. This CDR3 spans 16 amino acids. Written as DNA, the CDR3 is TGTGCCAGCAGCTTAACCGGCGGGGGCAGGGGAGATACGCAGTATTTT. This translates into CASSLTGGGRGDTQYF.

V is TRBV5-1 and J is TRBJ2-5, with TRBD1 matching over 9 bases. J lost 5 bases, V lost 4 bases, and 6 bases had no gene match. The CDR3 runs to 14 residues. The germline V gene has CDR1 SGHRS and CDR2 YFSETQ. For the CDR3, the DNA is TGCGCCAGCAGCCCCGGGACAGGGTCGGAGACCCAGTACTTC. Protein: CASSPGTGSETQYF.

The chain links TRBV30 to TRBJ1-2, with 10 bases identical to TRBD1. The J segment lost 8 bases and the V segment lost 3 bases, leaving 6 bases of the junction unmatched. Germline CDR1 and CDR2: GTSNPN and SVGIG (reference sequence). The CDR3 is 13 amino acids. CDR3 loop: CAWSPDRGLGYTF. Here the CDR3 DNA reads TGTGCCTGGAGCCCGGACAGGGGGTTAGGCTACACCTTC.

V is TRBV12-3 or TRBV12-4 and J is TRBJ1-3; D gene unclear. The V end lost 8 bases, the J end lost 0 bases, and 8 bases lay between the germline ends. CDR3 length: 13 residues. CDR3 residues: CASERISGNTIYF. The CDR3 DNA reads as TGTGCCAGCGAGAGGATCTCTGGAAACACCATATATTTT.

This clone was seen a handful of times. The chain recombines TRBV5-4 with TRBJ1-4; 8 nucleotides line up with TRBD1. This CDR3 has 14 amino acids. The ends lost 4 bases at V and 7 bases at J; junction bases unmatched: 6. The germline gives CDR1 SGHNT, CDR2 YYREEE (reference sequence). The CDR3 reads CASSAGQGGEKLFF. The CDR3, as DNA: TGTGCCAGCAGCGCTGGACAGGGAGGTGAAAAACTGTTTTTT.

The genes are TRBV7-9 and TRBJ1-2, with 7 bases identical to TRBD1. CDR3 length equals 15 residues. The junction had 13 bases not matched to a gene; V was cut back by 4 bases and J by 8 bases. Germline V gene lookup returns CDR1 SEHNR and CDR2 FQNEAQ (reference sequence). CDR3 nucleotides: TGTGCCAGCAGCTCAGTCTCGGGACAGAGAAGAGGCTACACCTTC. This sequence encodes CASSSVSGQRRGYTF.

The chain recombines TRBV6-5 with TRBJ2-7, with unresolved D. CDR3 length: 11 residues. The V gene lost 8 bases and the J gene lost 5 bases, with 10 bases spanning the gap. In germline, CDR1 is MNHEY, CDR2 SVGAGI. Here the CDR3 reads CASGSYHEQYF. DNA of the CDR3: TGTGCCAGCGGCTCGTACCACGAGCAGTACTTC.

The rearrangement joins TRBV3-1 (or the pseudogene TRBV3-2) to TRBJ1-5; possibly TRBD1 for D (6 bases). Germline CDR1 LGHDT, CDR2 YNNKEL (reference sequence). V dropped 4 bases and J dropped 4 bases, with 17 bases sitting between them. CDR3 length equals 16 residues. The CDR3 spells CASSLGGAGENQPQHF. CDR3 sequence (DNA): TGTGCCAGCAGCCTGGGGGGGGCAGGCGAGAATCAGCCCCAGCATTTT.

V gene TRBV18 combines with J gene TRBJ1-2, with unresolved D. Germline CDR1 reads KGHSH; CDR2 reads LQKENI. The CDR3 runs to 13 residues. The V gene lost 2 bases and the J gene lost 6 bases, with 10 bases spanning the gap. Here the CDR3 DNA reads TGTGCCAGCTCACCAGTTGAGGCGGATGGCTACACCTTC. Residues: CASSPVEADGYTF.

The J gene is TRBJ1-1, the V gene TRBV10-3, with TRBD1 as a possible D gene (6 bases). In germline, CDR1 is ENHRY, CDR2 SYGVKD. V shed 4 bases and J shed 6 bases, with 18 bases lying between them. The CDR3 has 15 residues. The CDR3 region is CAISGGGGEGAEAFF. CDR3 sequence (DNA): TGTGCCATCAGTGGAGGCGGGGGCGAGGGCGCTGAAGCTTTCTTT.

The V call is TRBV29-1, the J call TRBJ2-3, with 7 bases fitting TRBD1. The CDR3 is 13 amino acids. Per the germline V gene, CDR1 is SQVTM and CDR2 is ANQGSEA. With V trimmed by 2 bases and J by 6 bases, 5 bases remained unmatched. The CDR3 region has the DNA TGCAGCGTTGAAAGACAGGGCGGCGATACGCAGTATTTT. The encoded protein is CSVERQGGDTQYF.

The V call is TRBV18, the J call TRBJ1-1; tentative D call: TRBD1 (5 bases). This CDR3 has 14 residues. Trimming took off 2 bases at V and 4 bases at J, with 11 bases between the two ends. CDR1 and CDR2 from the germline V gene are KGHSH and LQKENI. The CDR3 reads CASSPVPGGTEAFF. In nucleotides, the CDR3 is TGTGCCAGCTCACCAGTTCCGGGGGGCACTGAAGCTTTCTTT.

The chain employs TRBV5-1 and TRBJ2-7; D ambiguous. The germline V and J ends were trimmed by 0 bases and 5 bases, with 3 bases remaining between them. The length of the CDR3 is 11 residues. The germline V gene has CDR1 SGHRS and CDR2 YFSETQ. The CDR3 is CASSLADEQYF. CDR3 DNA: TGCGCCAGCAGCTTGGCTGACGAGCAGTACTTC.